These 3 T cell receptor beta chains were sequenced from one sample in a study of T cell responses to AZD1222 COVID-19 vaccine (dated by TCRdb to about 2021). This specimen's time point label, per the study, means: about 28 days (+/-7) after the second vaccine dose. Library generation was performed with the immunoSEQ multiplex PCR assay. Not all clones reach the TCRdb copy of this immuneACCESS table, which keeps in-frame sequences only. Checked studies attribute under half of the gap to unresolved V genes and leave the rest unexplained. The table for this sample lists 90,000 to 130,000 clones; around 90% of them were counted only once. About 16% of the sample is taken by the ten largest. The material sequenced was peripheral blood, taken 28 days after the second AZD1222 dose. The source of these receptors is an adult who received the AZD1222 COVID-19 vaccine.

CDR3 sequence reads: CASSLAYNEQFF. CDR3 sequence (DNA): TGCGCCAGCAGCTTGGCCTACAATGAGCAGTTCTTC. The chain uses TRBV5-1 and TRBJ2-1; no firm D call. Germline V gives CDR1 SGHRS, CDR2 YFSETQ. The length of the CDR3 is 12 residues. V lost 0 bases and J lost 2, with 0 bases in between.

The chain recombines TRBV10-3 with TRBJ1-1; 7 bases match TRBD1. V lost 0 bases, J lost 7 bases, and 5 bases stayed unmatched. This CDR3 spans 14 amino acids. Germline V gives CDR1 ENHRY, CDR2 SYGVKD. Here the CDR3 reads CAISESTGSFEAFF. The CDR3 DNA is TGTGCCATCAGTGAGTCGACAGGGAGCTTTGAAGCTTTCTTT.

The chain joins TRBV19 to TRBJ1-6; D gene ambiguous. The CDR3 consists of 15 residues. The germline V and J ends were trimmed by 5 bases and 0 bases, with 8 bases remaining between them. The V gene's germline CDR1 is LNHDA and CDR2 SQIVND (reference sequence). DNA for the CDR3: TGTGCCAGTAGTTTCCGGAGCTCCTATAATTCACCCCTCCACTTT. The encoded protein is CASSFRSSYNSPLHF.